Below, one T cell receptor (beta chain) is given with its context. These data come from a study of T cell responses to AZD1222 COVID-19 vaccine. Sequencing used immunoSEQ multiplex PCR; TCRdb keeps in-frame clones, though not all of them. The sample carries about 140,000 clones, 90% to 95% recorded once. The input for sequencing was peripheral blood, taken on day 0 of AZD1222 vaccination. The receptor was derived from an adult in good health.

The CDR3 loop is CSARQGPGEQYF. The CDR3 coding sequence is TGCAGCGCCCGACAGGGGCCCGGCGAGCAGTACTTC. This chain links TRBV29-1 with TRBJ2-7, with 8 bases that match TRBD1. CDR3 length: 12 amino acids. Trimming removed 7 bases from V and 6 bases from J; junction bases left unmatched: 8. Germline V gene data show CDR1 as SQVTM and CDR2 as ANQGSEA.